The 5 T cell receptor beta chains reported below all come from one sample, sequenced in a study of identical twins. TCRdb independently ran MiXCR on the 5' RACE reads; one entry per CDR3 protein. The sample has about 730,000 distinct CDR3 sequences, 20% to 25% seen once. These data are also associated with another study on T cells expressing NK-cell markers.

The specimen sequenced was PBMCs. The receptors originated from a woman aged 18-30 years in good health.

This clonotype was detected ten times or more. This rearrangement joins TRBV27 to TRBJ2-7; 8 positions match TRBD1. V gave up 3 bases and J gave up 0 bases; unmatched junction bases: 4. The germline CDR1 and CDR2 sequences are MNHEY and SMNVEV (reference sequence). The CDR3 loop spans 15 amino acids. CDR3 DNA: TGTGCCAGCAGTTTCGCGACAGGGGCCTCCTACGAGCAGTACTTC. It codes for CASSFATGASYEQYF.

The chain employs TRBV7-2 and TRBJ2-1; tentative D call: TRBD2 (6 bases). CDR3 length: 17 residues. CDR1 and CDR2 from the germline V gene are SGHTA and FQGNSA. Trimming took 3 bases from V and 7 from J, leaving 22 bases between them. The CDR3 spells CASSLRFRSGPWNEQFF. As DNA, the CDR3 is TGTGCCAGCAGCTTGCGTTTTAGGAGCGGGCCTTGGAATGAGCAGTTCTTC.

This clonotype was counted between two and nine times. The chain carries TRBV6-5 and TRBJ2-1; D is unresolved. The CDR3 loop spans 14 amino acids. V lost 0 bases, J lost 5 bases, and 8 bases lay in between. Germline CDR1 MNHEY, CDR2 SVGAGI. CDR3 amino acids: CASSYSTGHNEQFF. Here the CDR3 DNA reads TGTGCCAGCAGTTACTCGACCGGCCACAATGAGCAGTTCTTC.

J is TRBJ2-2 and V is TRBV12-3 or TRBV12-4, with unresolved D. This CDR3 is built from 14 residues. V was cut by 2 bases and J by 1 base, with 5 bases left in between. The CDR3 protein is CASSLSMNTGELFF. The CDR3 region has the DNA TGTGCCAGCAGTTTAAGTATGAACACCGGGGAGCTGTTTTTT.

This clonotype has just a few counts. The chain couples TRBV6-5 to TRBJ1-1; D uncertain. The germline V gene has CDR1 MNHEY and CDR2 SVGAGI. The CDR3 covers 11 residues. Trimming took off 1 base at V and 7 bases at J, with 4 bases between the two ends. The CDR3 nucleotides are TGTGCCAGCAGTTACTGGGGTGAAGCTTTCTTT. Protein product: CASSYWGEAFF.